There are a few counts of the clone carrying this T cell receptor beta chain. Antigen specificity is unknown. Germline lookup yields CDR1 DFQATT and CDR2 SNEGSKA (reference sequence). The CDR3 is 12 residues long. Trimming took 6 bases from V and 0 from J, leaving 8 bases between them. This record comes from a study of T cell repertoires in cytomegalovirus infection. Study summary: Public TCR beta signature analysis indicated the presence of both CMV infection and matching HLA type.

Findings and limits, study-wide: There were HLA-C-restricted CMV-specific TCR beta clonotypes dominating the ex vivo response. Carriers of CMV plus the relevant HLA were identified by cumulative public TCR beta family frequency.

TCRdb called the reads again in MiXCR, with one record for every CDR3 protein. The sample includes some 600,000 distinct CDR3 sequences, about 24% seen only once; the top ten take roughly 8%. Sequenced sample: CD8+ T cells from PBMCs. This TCR came from a human donor in good health (CMV status not recorded). Some clones in this sample may be carry-over from other donors' samples. This chain uses TRBV20-1 with TRBJ2-5, with unresolved D. CDR3 DNA sequence: TGCAGTGCACGCGAGTACCAAGAGACCCAGTACTTC. This translates into CSAREYQETQYF.